Presented here are 18 T cell receptor beta chains from one specimen sequenced in a study of blood T cell repertoires in COVID-19. The table came from immunoSEQ multiplex PCR; TCRdb's copy has only in-frame clones and leaves some out. Of some 390,000 clones in the sample, 75% to 90% are singletons; the top ten hold more than 0.95%. The sequencing sample was made of PBMCs or T cells enriched from blood (not recorded which). The receptors shown here come from a man aged 25-40 years who had recovered from COVID-19.

Details on this clone: This sample includes further DNA sequences coding for the same CDR3. The chain joins TRBV3-1 (or the pseudogene TRBV3-2) to TRBJ2-3; 11 nucleotides agree with TRBD2. Per germline, CDR1 LGHDT and CDR2 YNNKEL (reference sequence). V was clipped by 4 bases and J by 6 bases; unmatched bases: 6. This CDR3 contains 15 residues. The CDR3 bases are TGTGCCAGCAGCCCACTAGCGGGAGTTACCGATACGCAGTATTTT. This encodes CASSPLAGVTDTQYF.

The J gene is TRBJ1-3, the V gene TRBV9; 9 bases line up with TRBD1. CDR3 size: 16 residues. V lost 3 bases, J lost 3 bases, and 7 bases stayed unmatched. CDR1 is SGDLS, CDR2 YYNGEE, per germline. In DNA form, the CDR3 reads TGTGCCAGCAGCGACGGTCCGGGACAGGGTGGAAACACCATATATTTT. It codes for CASSDGPGQGGNTIYF.

The rearrangement uses TRBV7-2 and TRBJ1-6; D is unresolved. The CDR3 extends over 14 amino acids. Germline loops: CDR1 SGHTA, CDR2 FQGNSA. The V and J ends lost 5 bases and 7 bases respectively, with 12 bases between them. CDR3 in DNA: TGTGCCAGCAGCCCCCGTGGAGAAAATTCACCCCTCCACTTT. It is translated as CASSPRGENSPLHF.

The J gene is TRBJ1-2, the V gene TRBV6-5; 8 bases align to TRBD1. Unmatched junction bases numbered 9, after V lost 5 bases and J lost 10 bases. CDR3 size: 13 residues. CDR1 and CDR2 from the germline V gene are MNHEY and SVGAGI. The CDR3 DNA is TGTGCCAGCAGTCTAACCGGGACAGGTCTCTACACCTTC. Translation gives CASSLTGTGLYTF.

The chain links TRBV9 to TRBJ2-6, with D perhaps matching TRBD2 (5 bases). CDR3 length equals 17 residues. V shed 0 bases and J shed 6 bases, with 16 bases lying between them. Per germline, CDR1 SGDLS and CDR2 YYNGEE. This chain's CDR3 is CASSVEDFVSEANVLTF. The CDR3 nucleotides are TGTGCCAGCAGCGTAGAGGATTTTGTTAGCGAGGCCAACGTCCTGACTTTC.

This clone was seen just once. The sample contains more than one DNA sequence encoding this CDR3. The chain uses TRBV12-3 or TRBV12-4 and TRBJ1-2; 8 nucleotides agree with TRBD1. This CDR3 contains 13 residues. Germline trimming cut 5 bases from V and 4 bases from J; bases unmatched to any gene: 3. CDR3 loop: CASSLGTGYGYTF. Written as DNA, the CDR3 is TGTGCCAGCAGTCTGGGGACAGGCTATGGCTACACCTTC.

The chain recombines TRBV14 with TRBJ1-1; 10 nucleotides align to TRBD1. From germline, CDR1 is SGHDN and CDR2 FVKESK. The CDR3 contains 15 residues. J gave up 5 bases and V 4 bases, and 7 bases lay outside the gene matches. This chain's CDR3 is CASSPQTGGLTEAFF. The CDR3 DNA sequence: TGTGCCAGCAGCCCCCAGACAGGGGGCCTTACTGAAGCTTTCTTT.

V and J are TRBV29-1 and TRBJ1-4, with 8 bases matching TRBD1. Trimming cost V 4 bases and J 7 bases; bases outside gene matches: 8. CDR3 length: 14 amino acids. Germline V lookup: CDR1 SQVTM, CDR2 ANQGSEA. The CDR3 sequence: CSVAPGGVGEKLFF. For the CDR3, the DNA is TGCAGCGTTGCCCCAGGGGGCGTCGGTGAAAAACTGTTTTTT.

This chain links TRBV4-1 with TRBJ2-2; D unclear. V shed 2 bases and J shed 2 bases, with 21 bases lying between them. CDR3 length equals 19 residues. The V gene's germline CDR1 is MGHRA and CDR2 YSYEKL. The CDR3 here is CASSQLAPLGQINTGELFF. CDR3 bases: TGCGCCAGCAGCCAATTGGCCCCCCTTGGGCAGATAAACACCGGGGAGCTGTTTTTT.

The chain has TRBV4-2 and TRBJ1-3; D gene uncertain. Germline V lookup: CDR1 LGHNA, CDR2 YNFKEQ. This CDR3 comprises 14 residues. Trimming took off 0 bases at V and 8 bases at J, with 11 bases between the two ends. DNA of the CDR3: TGTGCCAGCAGCCAAGATCAGGAGGAGTACACCATATATTTT. Amino acid sequence: CASSQDQEEYTIYF.

The gene calls are TRBV10-3 and TRBJ1-3; 10 nucleotides match TRBD1. Unmatched junction bases numbered 3, after V lost 2 bases and J lost 2 bases. Germline V gene sequence: CDR1 ENHRY, CDR2 SYGVKD. The CDR3 consists of 16 residues. The DNA for the CDR3 is TGTGCCATCAGTGAGGGACAGGGGGGCCCTGGAAACACCATATATTTT. This translates into CAISEGQGGPGNTIYF.

The table lists this clone with a count of one. This chain joins TRBV18 and TRBJ1-5; TRBD1 aligns across 8 bases. The V segment lost 3 bases and the J segment 7 bases; nucleotides outside the gene matches: 8. This CDR3 comprises 15 residues. From germline, CDR1 is KGHSH and CDR2 LQKENI. CDR3 residues: CASSPRQGMGQPQHF. CDR3 DNA: TGTGCCAGCTCACCCCGACAGGGGATGGGACAGCCCCAGCATTTT.

The rearrangement links TRBV19 to TRBJ1-5; TRBD1 matches at 7 bases. This CDR3 has 12 residues. Germline CDR1 and CDR2: LNHDA and SQIVND (reference sequence). V lost 8 bases to trimming and J lost 5 bases; unmatched junction nucleotides: 3. The CDR3 loop is CASGTEYQPQHF. For the CDR3, the DNA is TGTGCCAGTGGGACAGAGTATCAGCCCCAGCATTTT.

The chain employs TRBV15 and TRBJ2-3; 8 positions match TRBD2. The CDR3 loop spans 17 amino acids. With V trimmed by 2 bases and J by 4 bases, 11 bases remained unmatched. From germline, CDR1 is LNHNV and CDR2 YYDKDF (reference sequence). Here the CDR3 reads CATSRKGRGGIADTQYF. In nucleotides, the CDR3 is TGTGCCACCAGCAGAAAGGGACGGGGGGGGATTGCAGATACGCAGTATTTT.

This chain joins TRBV15 and TRBJ2-6; D is undetermined. Germline V gene lookup returns CDR1 LNHNV and CDR2 YYDKDF (reference sequence). V lost 5 bases to trimming and J lost 0 bases, with 11 bases between them. The CDR3 is 16 residues long. CDR3 sequence reads: CATSASKSSGANVLTF. The CDR3 nucleotides read TGTGCCACCAGCGCGAGCAAGAGCTCTGGGGCCAACGTCCTGACTTTC.

The rearrangement uses TRBV10-3 and TRBJ1-2; perhaps TRBD1 as D (5 bases). The CDR3 consists of 15 residues. The V gene lost 3 bases and the J gene lost 2 bases, with 13 bases spanning the gap. The germline V gene has CDR1 ENHRY and CDR2 SYGVKD. CDR3 sequence (DNA): TGTGCCATCAGTGATTCCCGGGGGGGGAACTATGGCTACACCTTC. This encodes CAISDSRGGNYGYTF.

The chain carries TRBV2 and TRBJ1-2; the match to TRBD1 covers 9 bases. CDR3 length equals 11 residues. Germline loops: CDR1 SNHLY, CDR2 FYNNEI. The ends lost 7 bases at V and 9 bases at J; junction bases unmatched: 3. In DNA form, the CDR3 reads TGTGCCAGCAAGGGACAGGGAAGCTACACCTTC. It yields the protein CASKGQGSYTF. Supplemented by reference TRBV2 and TRBJ1-2, the full variable domain reads EPEVTQTPSHQVTQMGQEVILRCVPISNHLYFYWYRQILGQKVEFLVSFYNNEISEKSEIFDDQFSVERPDGSNFTLKIRSTKLEDSAMYFCASKGQGSYTFGSGTRLTVV.

V gene TRBV9 combines with J gene TRBJ2-7; D may be TRBD2 (6 bases). Trimming pared 4 bases from V and 2 bases from J, leaving 13 bases between. CDR1 is SGDLS and CDR2 is YYNGEE in the germline V gene. The CDR3 is 14 amino acids. For the CDR3, the DNA is TGTGCCAGCAGCCCAGCGGGCAGTCCCTACGAGCAGTACTTC. As protein: CASSPAGSPYEQYF.